The 28 T cell receptor beta chains below were found in one sample sequenced in a study of radiotherapy plus CTLA-4 blockade in lung cancer. Method: immunoSEQ multiplex PCR; TCRdb's copy keeps in-frame clones and lacks some. Of approximately 50,000 clones in the sample, 80% to 90% are singletons; the top ten hold about 17%. Sequenced here: peripheral blood, sampled from a patient treated with radiotherapy plus ipilimumab. These receptors were collected from a human donor with non-small cell lung cancer that progressed on radiotherapy plus ipilimumab. Some clones in this sample may be carry-over from other donors' samples.

This chain uses TRBV6-1 with TRBJ1-5, with a tentative D call TRBD1 (6 bases). This CDR3 is 15 amino acids long. Trimming shortened V by 10 bases and J by 2 bases, and 18 bases separated the two germline ends. The germline gives CDR1 MNHNS, CDR2 SASEGT. CDR3 coding DNA: TGTGCCACCGCTGGGGGGGCGCGGGGCAATCAGCCCCAGCATTTT. This gives the protein CATAGGARGNQPQHF.

This sequence joins TRBV29-1 and TRBJ2-1; 11 positions agree with TRBD2. The CDR3 has 16 residues. CDR1 and CDR2 from the germline V gene are SQVTM and ANQGSEA. The J segment lost 13 bases and the V segment lost 6 bases, leaving 20 bases of the junction unmatched. CDR3 in DNA: TGCAGCGTCTCGACTCCGGGACTAGCGGAAGGGGTCGAACAGTTCTTC. Its translation: CSVSTPGLAEGVEQFF.

The genes are TRBV7-2 and TRBJ2-3; no reliable D call. The CDR3 totals 13 residues. The germline V and J ends were trimmed by 0 bases and 5 bases, with 6 bases remaining between them. Germline values: CDR1 SGHTA, CDR2 FQGNSA. The CDR3 loop reads CASSLASQDTQYF. The CDR3 DNA follows: TGTGCCAGCAGCTTAGCGTCCCAAGATACGCAGTATTTT.

This chain uses TRBV29-1 with TRBJ2-3; 11 bases map to TRBD2. The trim removed 1 base at V and 6 bases at J, leaving 9 bases unmatched. The CDR3 runs 16 residues. Germline CDR1 is SQVTM and CDR2 is ANQGSEA. CDR3 nucleotide sequence: TGCAGCGTTGAAGTTACTAGCGGGAGAGTGTCGGATACGCAGTATTTT. This translates into CSVEVTSGRVSDTQYF.

The CDR3 region has the DNA TGTGCCAGCAGTTTGGGCAGTCAAAACTATGGCTACACCTTC. Translated, it gives CASSLGSQNYGYTF. The chain uses TRBV28 and TRBJ1-2; D is unresolved. Germline CDR1 MDHEN, CDR2 SYDVKM. Trimming shortened V by 3 bases and J by 2 bases, and 10 bases separated the two germline ends. The CDR3 length is 14 residues.

This clone has only one observation. This rearrangement joins TRBV27 to TRBJ1-2, with 8 bases matching TRBD1. The CDR3 is made up of 15 amino acids. Trimming cost V 4 bases and J 5 bases; bases outside gene matches: 9. Per the germline V gene, CDR1 is MNHEY and CDR2 is SMNVEV (reference sequence). The CDR3 sequence is CASSSPDRVGYGYTF. CDR3 DNA: TGTGCCAGCAGTTCTCCGGACAGGGTGGGGTATGGCTACACCTTC.

The CDR3 nucleotides read TGCGCCAGCAGCTTGGTCCCTAGCGGGAGGACCCCCTACGAGCAGTACTTC. This codes for CASSLVPSGRTPYEQYF. This chain uses TRBV5-1 with TRBJ2-5, with 11 bases that match TRBD2. The last part of the DNA fits TRBJ2-7 better; the J call may be wrong. The CDR3 covers 17 residues. CDR1 is SGHRS and CDR2 is YFSETQ in the germline V gene.

The chain has TRBV6-5 and TRBJ2-5; 9 positions match TRBD2. TRBJ2-7 explains the end of the DNA better; the J call may be wrong. The CDR3 runs 15 residues. Per the germline V gene, CDR1 is MNHEY and CDR2 is SVGAGI. The chain's CDR3 is CASSYWLAGPYEQYF. DNA for the CDR3: TGTGCCAGCAGTTACTGGCTAGCGGGGCCCTACGAGCAGTACTTC.

This chain links TRBV19 with TRBJ2-3; D perhaps matches TRBD2 (5 bases). The CDR3 contains 13 residues. V was cut by 9 bases and J by 0 bases, with 10 bases left in between. Germline CDR1 LNHDA, CDR2 SQIVND (reference sequence). In nucleotides, the CDR3 is TGTGCCAGCGGACGGACTAGCACAGATACGCAGTATTTT. Translating it yields CASGRTSTDTQYF.

This clone was seen once. The chain couples TRBV11-2 to TRBJ1-5; no clear D gene. Germline values: CDR1 SGHAT, CDR2 FQNNGV. Deletions cut 2 bases from V and 2 bases from J, with 4 bases between. This CDR3 has 13 residues. The CDR3 bases are TGTGCCAGCAGCTTAACAGGCAATCAGCCCCAGCATTTT. It specifies CASSLTGNQPQHF.

This clone was detected only once. The genes are TRBV5-1 and TRBJ1-4; 7 nucleotides line up with TRBD1. V gave up 3 bases and J gave up 3 bases; unmatched junction bases: 14. This CDR3 spans 18 amino acids. Germline assignment: CDR1 SGHRS and CDR2 YFSETQ. CDR3 sequence (DNA): TGCGCCAGCAGCTCTTCCCTCAGACAGGGCCAAGCTAATGAAAAACTGTTTTTT. It yields the protein CASSSSLRQGQANEKLFF.

This clone was observed once. The rearrangement links TRBV4-1 to TRBJ2-2; 9 bases match TRBD2. This CDR3 has 14 residues. V was clipped by 3 bases and J by 6 bases; unmatched bases: 2. Per germline, CDR1 MGHRA and CDR2 YSYEKL. In DNA form, the CDR3 reads TGCGCCAGCAGCCATAGCGGGAGTGCCGGGGAGCTGTTTTTT. Amino acids: CASSHSGSAGELFF.

The chain carries TRBV29-1 and TRBJ1-1, with 9 bases matching TRBD1. The CDR3 sequence is 11 residues long. Unmatched junction bases numbered 5, after V lost 4 bases and J lost 11 bases. Germline V lookup: CDR1 SQVTM, CDR2 ANQGSEA. The CDR3 here is CSVVWTGAAFF. In nucleotides, the CDR3 is TGCAGCGTTGTATGGACAGGGGCGGCTTTCTTT.

The table lists this clone with a count of one. CDR3 amino acids: CASSIFTSGIVDTQYF. The CDR3 nucleotides are TGTGCCAGCAGCATATTTACTAGCGGGATTGTGGATACGCAGTATTTT. This chain connects TRBV5-4 to TRBJ2-3, with 10 bases aligning to TRBD2. The CDR3 runs to 16 residues. Germline V gives CDR1 SGHNT, CDR2 YYREEE (reference sequence). Germline trimming cut 4 bases from V and 6 bases from J; bases unmatched to any gene: 11. The full variable domain, completed using reference TRBV5-4 and TRBJ2-3, is ETGVTQSPTHLIKTRGQQVTLRCSSQSGHNTVSWYQQALGQGPQFIFQYYREEENGRGNFPPRFSGLQFPNYSSELNVNALELDDSALYLCASSIFTSGIVDTQYFGPGTRLTVL.

This chain connects TRBV11-2 to TRBJ1-2; TRBD1 aligns across 7 bases. The germline CDR1 and CDR2 sequences are SGHAT and FQNNGV. V lost 1 base and J lost 4; bases outside the gene matches: 12. The CDR3 has 17 amino acids. CDR3 DNA sequence: TGTGCCAGCAGCTTAGTGAGGACAGGCATTCCAAGCTATGGCTACACCTTC. Its translation is CASSLVRTGIPSYGYTF.

Details on this clone: Other DNA sequences in this sample translate to the same CDR3. The genes are TRBV5-1 and TRBJ2-6; D remains unclear. This CDR3 has 14 amino acids. V lost 4 bases and J lost 0, with 5 bases in between. Germline V gene sequence: CDR1 SGHRS, CDR2 YFSETQ. The DNA for the CDR3 is TGCGCCAGCAGCCCGGGCTCTGGGGCCAACGTCCTGACTTTC. Its translation: CASSPGSGANVLTF.

The V and J genes are TRBV5-6 and TRBJ2-1; D not resolved. Trimming took off 4 bases at V and 8 bases at J, with 7 bases between the two ends. The CDR3 extends over 11 amino acids. Germline assignment: CDR1 SGHDT and CDR2 YYEEEE. The CDR3 DNA follows: TGTGCCAGCAGCGTGGGCGATGAGCAGTTCTTC. Translated: CASSVGDEQFF.

The chain joins TRBV25-1 to TRBJ2-6, with a weak D call TRBD2 (5 bases). Germline-derived CDR1 and CDR2 are MGHDK and SYGVNS. The CDR3 has 17 residues. Trimming stripped 3 bases from V and 0 bases from J, with 12 bases between. The CDR3 DNA sequence: TGTGCCAGCAGTGATGGGCACCGGGACTCTGGGGCCAACGTCCTGACTTTC. Encoded protein: CASSDGHRDSGANVLTF.

This clone was counted once. Different DNA sequences within this sample yield the same CDR3. The chain combines TRBV28 with TRBJ2-7; weak D call: TRBD1 (6 bases). The V and J ends lost 5 bases and 1 base respectively, with 9 bases between them. Germline V gene data show CDR1 as MDHEN and CDR2 as SYDVKM. The CDR3 sequence is 13 residues long. The CDR3 DNA is TGTGCCAGCAGTCCCGGACAGTCCTACGAGCAGTACTTC. Its protein is CASSPGQSYEQYF.

V and J are TRBV4-2 and TRBJ2-7, with 10 nucleotides matching TRBD2. This CDR3 spans 14 amino acids. From germline, CDR1 is LGHNA and CDR2 YNFKEQ. J was trimmed by 2 bases and V by 5 bases; bases with no gene match: 3. The CDR3 DNA sequence: TGTGCCAGCAGCTTTCTAGCGGGGGCCTACGAGCAGTACTTC. Amino acids: CASSFLAGAYEQYF.

V and J are TRBV7-3 and TRBJ2-2; weak D call: TRBD2 (5 bases). CDR1 SGHTA and CDR2 FQGTGA come from the germline V gene. The CDR3 length is 14 residues. Trimming pared 5 bases from V and 4 bases from J, leaving 11 bases between. The CDR3 DNA sequence: TGTGCCAGCAGCCAAGGACTCTTCACCGGGGAGCTGTTTTTT. Translating it yields CASSQGLFTGELFF.

The chain joins TRBV5-1 to TRBJ2-5; 8 bases are shared with TRBD2. V shed 4 bases, J shed 2 bases, and the junction held 7 bases outside the gene matches. The CDR3 contains 15 residues. Germline lookup yields CDR1 SGHRS and CDR2 YFSETQ. CDR3 nucleotides: TGCGCCAGCAGCCTTTCGGGGGGGTATCAAGAGACCCAGTACTTC. Translating it yields CASSLSGGYQETQYF.

This clone appeared once. The genes are TRBV5-1 and TRBJ1-4; possible D gene TRBD1, 5 bases. With 4 bases removed from V and 8 bases from J, the gap between germline ends came to 9 bases. The CDR3 spans 12 residues. Germline CDR1 reads SGHRS; CDR2 reads YFSETQ. The DNA of the CDR3 is TGCGCCAGCAGCGCGGGACGGGAAAAACTGTTTTTT. It specifies CASSAGREKLFF.

The gene calls are TRBV27 and TRBJ2-1, with 8 bases identical to TRBD2. CDR1 is MNHEY, CDR2 SMNVEV, per germline (reference sequence). J gave up 7 bases and V 4 bases, and 12 bases lay outside the gene matches. The CDR3 length is 16 residues. DNA for the CDR3: TGTGCCAGCAGTTCCCTCCTGACTAGCGCTCGAAATGAGCAGTTCTTC. Translated, it gives CASSSLLTSARNEQFF.

The rearrangement uses TRBV6-1 and TRBJ1-3, with D possibly being TRBD1 (6 bases). CDR3 length equals 14 residues. The germline V gene encodes CDR1 MNHNS and CDR2 SASEGT. Trimming removed 4 bases at V and 3 bases at J, with 10 bases between. Here the CDR3 DNA reads TGTGCCAGCAGTGTAAACAGGGTTGGAAACACCATATATTTT. Protein sequence: CASSVNRVGNTIYF.

This clone was seen only once. The genes are TRBV28 and TRBJ2-1; 14 bases agree with TRBD2. CDR3 length: 17 residues. Germline V gene data show CDR1 as MDHEN and CDR2 as SYDVKM. The J segment lost 5 bases and the V segment lost 4 bases, leaving 7 bases of the junction unmatched. CDR3 protein: CASSSTSGRAIHNEQFF. Written as DNA, the CDR3 is TGTGCCAGCAGTTCGACTAGCGGGAGGGCAATCCACAATGAGCAGTTCTTC.

The V call is TRBV27, the J call TRBJ2-1; D might be TRBD1 (5 bases). The germline V and J ends were trimmed by 4 bases and 7 bases, with 8 bases remaining between them. This CDR3 spans 12 amino acids. CDR1 is MNHEY, CDR2 SMNVEV, per germline (reference sequence). The CDR3 sequence is CASSSPGNEQFF. The CDR3 nucleotides are TGTGCCAGCAGTTCCCCAGGGAATGAGCAGTTCTTC.

The V and J genes are TRBV18 and TRBJ1-2, with D possibly being TRBD1 (5 bases). The CDR3 spans 13 residues. Germline V CDR1 and CDR2: KGHSH, LQKENI. V lost 2 bases, J lost 5 bases, and 9 bases lay in between. CDR3 bases: TGTGCCAGCTCACCAACGACAGCTTATGGCTACACCTTC. Translated: CASSPTTAYGYTF.